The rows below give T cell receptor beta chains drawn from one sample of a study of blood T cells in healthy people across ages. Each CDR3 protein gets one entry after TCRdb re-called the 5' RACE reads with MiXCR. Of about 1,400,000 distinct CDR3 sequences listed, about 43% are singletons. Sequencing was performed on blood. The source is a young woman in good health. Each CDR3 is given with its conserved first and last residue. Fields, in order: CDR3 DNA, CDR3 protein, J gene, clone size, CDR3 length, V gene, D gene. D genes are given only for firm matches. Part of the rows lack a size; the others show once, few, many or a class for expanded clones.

CDR3 DNA: TGTGCCTGGATCGCACAGGGCCCCTATGGCTACACCTTC; CDR3 protein: CAWIAQGPYGYTF; J gene: TRBJ1-2; clone size: -; CDR3 length: 13; V gene: TRBV30; D gene: -
CDR3 DNA: TGCAGTGCTAGACTTGAGTTTAGCACAGATACGCAGTATTTT; CDR3 protein: CSARLEFSTDTQYF; J gene: TRBJ2-3; clone size: few; CDR3 length: 14; V gene: TRBV20-1; D gene: -
CDR3 DNA: TGTGCCAGTAACGAAGGGGGATACAACACTGAAGCTTTCTTT; CDR3 protein: CASNEGGYNTEAFF; J gene: TRBJ1-1; clone size: few; CDR3 length: 14; V gene: TRBV19; D gene: -
CDR3 DNA: TGTGCCAGCAGTGCACCGGGGAAGGGTGAAAAACTGTTTTTT; CDR3 protein: CASSAPGKGEKLFF; J gene: TRBJ1-4; clone size: -; CDR3 length: 14; V gene: TRBV25-1; D gene: -
CDR3 DNA: TGTGCCAGCAGCGGACCTGTAGGAGTAGCGGGGCTCAATGAGCAGTTCTTC; CDR3 protein: CASSGPVGVAGLNEQFF; J gene: TRBJ2-1; clone size: -; CDR3 length: 17; V gene: TRBV28; D gene: TRBD2
CDR3 DNA: TGTGCCAGTAGAGATCAGGTGGCATATGGCTACACCTTC; CDR3 protein: CASRDQVAYGYTF; J gene: TRBJ1-2; clone size: -; CDR3 length: 13; V gene: TRBV2; D gene: -
CDR3 DNA: TGTGCCAGCAGCTTGGCCGATAGGGTCCTGACTTTC; CDR3 protein: CASSLADRVLTF; J gene: TRBJ2-6; clone size: -; CDR3 length: 12; V gene: TRBV5-6; D gene: -
CDR3 DNA: TGTGCCTGGAGTTCCGGGACAGGGAACAATGAGCAGTTCTTC; CDR3 protein: CAWSSGTGNNEQFF; J gene: TRBJ2-1; clone size: -; CDR3 length: 14; V gene: TRBV30; D gene: TRBD1
CDR3 DNA: TGTGCCAGCAGACCCATTGGGAATTCACCCCTCCACTTT; CDR3 protein: CASRPIGNSPLHF; J gene: TRBJ1-6; clone size: -; CDR3 length: 13; V gene: TRBV27; D gene: -
CDR3 DNA: TGTGCCAGCAGCCCGGGGAGACTAGCAGTCGATGAGCAGTTCTTC; CDR3 protein: CASSPGRLAVDEQFF; J gene: TRBJ2-1; clone size: once; CDR3 length: 15; V gene: TRBV2; D gene: TRBD2
CDR3 DNA: TGCAGCGTTCGACGGGACGCAACGACGCGGGGCTATGGCTACACCTTC; CDR3 protein: CSVRRDATTRGYGYTF; J gene: TRBJ1-2; clone size: few; CDR3 length: 16; V gene: TRBV29-1; D gene: -
CDR3 DNA: TGTGCCAGCAGCAAGAGACAGGGGGGATCCACTGAAGCTTTCTTT; CDR3 protein: CASSKRQGGSTEAFF; J gene: TRBJ1-1; clone size: -; CDR3 length: 15; V gene: TRBV3-1; D gene: TRBD1
CDR3 DNA: TGTGCCAGCTCACCACTCGGGACGCAACCCTACGAGCAGTACTTC; CDR3 protein: CASSPLGTQPYEQYF; J gene: TRBJ2-7; clone size: -; CDR3 length: 15; V gene: TRBV18; D gene: -
CDR3 DNA: TGCGCCAGCAGCCACTCAACAGGGGGGAACACTGAAGCTTTCTTT; CDR3 protein: CASSHSTGGNTEAFF; J gene: TRBJ1-1; clone size: -; CDR3 length: 15; V gene: TRBV5-1; D gene: TRBD1
CDR3 DNA: TGTGCCAGCAGGGCGCCGAGCGGTCGCTCCTACAATGAGCAGTTCTTC; CDR3 protein: CASRAPSGRSYNEQFF; J gene: TRBJ2-1; clone size: few; CDR3 length: 16; V gene: TRBV7-2; D gene: -
CDR3 DNA: TGTGCCAGTAGTGCGCAGACTAGCGGGATTCAAGAGACCCAGTACTTC; CDR3 protein: CASSAQTSGIQETQYF; J gene: TRBJ2-5; clone size: -; CDR3 length: 16; V gene: TRBV19; D gene: TRBD2
CDR3 DNA: TGTGCCAGCAGCCCTCCGGGACAAAGACCCTACGAGCAGTACTTC; CDR3 protein: CASSPPGQRPYEQYF; J gene: TRBJ2-7; clone size: few; CDR3 length: 15; V gene: TRBV11-2; D gene: -
CDR3 DNA: TGTGCCAGCAGCTTGGGGACAGAAAGTGAAAAACTGTTTTTT; CDR3 protein: CASSLGTESEKLFF; J gene: TRBJ1-4; clone size: few; CDR3 length: 14; V gene: TRBV5-5; D gene: -
CDR3 DNA: TGTGCCATCAGCGGGACAGCCTCCTACAATGAGCAGTTCTTC; CDR3 protein: CAISGTASYNEQFF; J gene: TRBJ2-1; clone size: few; CDR3 length: 14; V gene: TRBV10-3; D gene: TRBD1
CDR3 DNA: TGTGCCAGCGGGGGGGGCAGTCAAGAGACCCAGTACTTC; CDR3 protein: CASGGGSQETQYF; J gene: TRBJ2-5; clone size: -; CDR3 length: 13; V gene: TRBV9; D gene: -